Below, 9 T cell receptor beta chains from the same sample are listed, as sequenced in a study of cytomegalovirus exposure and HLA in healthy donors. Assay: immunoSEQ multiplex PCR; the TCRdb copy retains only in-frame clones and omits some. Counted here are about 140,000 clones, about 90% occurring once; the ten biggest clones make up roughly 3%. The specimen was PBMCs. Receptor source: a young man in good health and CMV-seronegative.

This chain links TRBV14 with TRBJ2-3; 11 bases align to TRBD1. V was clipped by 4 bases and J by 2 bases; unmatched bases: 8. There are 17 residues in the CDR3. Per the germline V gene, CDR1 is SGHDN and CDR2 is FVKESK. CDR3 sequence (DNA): TGTGCCAGCAGCCTTCGTGGGACAGGGGGAGTCACAGATACGCAGTATTTT. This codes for CASSLRGTGGVTDTQYF.

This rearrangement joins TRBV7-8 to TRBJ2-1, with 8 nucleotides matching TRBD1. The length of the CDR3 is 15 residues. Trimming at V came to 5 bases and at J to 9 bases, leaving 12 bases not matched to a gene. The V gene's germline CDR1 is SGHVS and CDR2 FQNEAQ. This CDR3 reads CASSRDRGNLGEQFF. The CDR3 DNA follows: TGTGCCAGCAGCCGAGACAGGGGTAACTTAGGTGAGCAGTTCTTC.

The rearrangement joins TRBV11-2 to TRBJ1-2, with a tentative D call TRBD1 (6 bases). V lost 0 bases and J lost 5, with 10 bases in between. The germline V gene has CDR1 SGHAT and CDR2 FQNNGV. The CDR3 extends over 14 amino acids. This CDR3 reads CASSLEIGGYGYTF. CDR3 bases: TGTGCCAGCAGCTTAGAGATAGGGGGATATGGCTACACCTTC.

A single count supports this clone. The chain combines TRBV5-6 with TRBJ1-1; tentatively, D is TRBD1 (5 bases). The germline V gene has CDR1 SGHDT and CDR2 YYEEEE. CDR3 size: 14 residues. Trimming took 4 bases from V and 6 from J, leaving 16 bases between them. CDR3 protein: CASSPLGGYPEAFF. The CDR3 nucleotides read TGTGCCAGCAGCCCTCTGGGGGGATACCCTGAAGCTTTCTTT.

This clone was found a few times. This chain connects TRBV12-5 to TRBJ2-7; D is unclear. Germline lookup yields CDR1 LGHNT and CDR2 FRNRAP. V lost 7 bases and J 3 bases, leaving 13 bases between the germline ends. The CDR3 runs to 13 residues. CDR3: CASVLSSHYEQYF. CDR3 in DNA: TGTGCTAGTGTTCTCTCCAGTCACTACGAGCAGTACTTC.

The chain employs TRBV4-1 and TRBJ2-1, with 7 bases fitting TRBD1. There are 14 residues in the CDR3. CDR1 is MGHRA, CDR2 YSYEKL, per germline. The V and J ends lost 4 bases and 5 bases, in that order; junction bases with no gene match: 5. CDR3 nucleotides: TGCGCCAGCAGCCTCAATACAGGGGACAATGAGCAGTTCTTC. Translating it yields CASSLNTGDNEQFF.

DNA of the CDR3: TGTGCCAGCAGCTCCAGCGGGAGCTCCTACAATGAGCAGTTCTTC. Amino acids: CASSSSGSSYNEQFF. The chain has TRBV9 and TRBJ2-1, with 8 bases matching TRBD2. J lost 0 bases, V lost 4 bases, and 3 bases had no gene match. The CDR3 has 15 residues. Germline V CDR1 and CDR2: SGDLS, YYNGEE.

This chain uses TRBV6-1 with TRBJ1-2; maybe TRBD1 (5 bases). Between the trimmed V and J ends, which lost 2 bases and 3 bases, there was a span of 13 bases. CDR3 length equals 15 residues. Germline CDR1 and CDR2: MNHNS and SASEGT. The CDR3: CASSEYPTADYGYTF. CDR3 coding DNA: TGTGCCAGCAGTGAATACCCGACAGCCGACTATGGCTACACCTTC.

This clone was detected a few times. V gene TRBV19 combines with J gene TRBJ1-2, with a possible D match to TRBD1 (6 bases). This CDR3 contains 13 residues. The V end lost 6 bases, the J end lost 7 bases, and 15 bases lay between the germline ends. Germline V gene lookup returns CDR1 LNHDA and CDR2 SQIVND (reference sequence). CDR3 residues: CASRIQGFAGYTF. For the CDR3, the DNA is TGTGCCAGTAGAATACAGGGTTTTGCTGGCTACACCTTC.